Listed below are T cell receptor beta chains from one sample, sequenced in a study of cytomegalovirus exposure and HLA in healthy donors. The protocol was immunoSEQ multiplex PCR, while the TCRdb copy is restricted to in-frame clones and leaves out a portion. The profile covers under 200,000 clones, with around 80% appearing a single time and around 2% taken by the ten largest. The sequencing sample was made of PBMCs. The origin of the receptors is a human donor in good health. Both conserved end residues are part of each CDR3. A D gene is named only where the DNA matches it firmly. The size field is filled for only some rows; it gives once, few, many or a size class.

NA	TRBJ2-3	TRBD2	TRBV6-4	TGTGCCAGCACCCAAGAAGCGGGGGGTGTCACAGATACGCAGTATTTT	CASTQEAGGVTDTQYF
NA	TRBJ1-1	NA	TRBV4-1	TGCGCCAGCAGCCAAGATGCGGGAAGGGCTCAGAACACTGAAGCTTTCTTT	CASSQDAGRAQNTEAFF
NA	TRBJ1-1	NA	TRBV6-5	TGTGCCACCGCGGTAAAGTCGAACACTGAAGCTTTCTTT	CATAVKSNTEAFF
NA	TRBJ1-2	NA	TRBV10-3	TGTGCCATCAGTGGCGCTGTTAACTATGGCTACACCTTC	CAISGAVNYGYTF
NA	TRBJ2-1	NA	TRBV19	TGTGCCAGTAGTGGGGCCGGTGAGCAGTTCTTC	CASSGAGEQFF
few	TRBJ1-4	NA	TRBV27	TGTGCCAGCAGTATGCAAGGGATTGGGAGTGAAAAACTGTTTTTT	CASSMQGIGSEKLFF
NA	TRBJ1-5	NA	TRBV15	TGTGCCACCAGCACGAGCTCAGGACTGTTTAGCAATCAGCCCCAGCATTTT	CATSTSSGLFSNQPQHF
NA	TRBJ1-1	NA	TRBV7-3	TGTGCCAGCAGCTTATACCAGGGGACTGAAGCTTTCTTT	CASSLYQGTEAFF
NA	TRBJ1-5	TRBD1	TRBV19	TGTGCCAGTAGTATCTCGATCCAGGGGGCCGGGCCCCAGCATTTT	CASSISIQGAGPQHF
NA	TRBJ1-2	TRBD1	TRBV6-6	TGTGCCAGCAGTAGGGACAGGGTGGACGGCTACACCTTC	CASSRDRVDGYTF
NA	TRBJ2-1	TRBD1	TRBV27	TGTGCCAGCAGTCCCAGACAGGGGCCGTCTCCGTTCTTC	CASSPRQGPSPFF
few	TRBJ2-2	TRBD1	TRBV4-3	TGCGCCAGCAGCCAGGGACAGGGGACCGGGGAGCTGTTTTTT	CASSQGQGTGELFF
NA	TRBJ2-7	TRBD1	TRBV13	TGTGCCAGCAGCCTCCAGGGACAGGGGGCGATAAAGCAGTACTTC	CASSLQGQGAIKQYF
NA	TRBJ2-1	NA	TRBV7-2	TGTGCCAGCAGCTTAGTGGCTAGCCCATACAATGAGCAGTTCTTC	CASSLVASPYNEQFF
NA	TRBJ1-5	NA	TRBV18	TGTGCCAGCTCACCGGGGGGTGGGTATCAGCCCCAGCATTTT	CASSPGGGYQPQHF
NA	TRBJ1-6	TRBD1	TRBV27	TGTGCCAGCAGTTTGGGGACAGGGGGTATCGCACCCCTCCACTTT	CASSLGTGGIAPLHF
once	TRBJ1-1	TRBD1	TRBV19	TGTGCCAGTAGTAACAGGGGGCGGGTGGGGTCCACTGAAGCTTTCTTT	CASSNRGRVGSTEAFF
NA	TRBJ1-2	NA	TRBV4-3	TGCGCCAGCAGCCAAGATCGAGGACTTACGGCGGCCTATGGCTACACCTTC	CASSQDRGLTAAYGYTF
NA	TRBJ2-7	NA	TRBV11-1	TGTGCCAGCAGCCCGAAAGGAGGCCAGGGAGGCTACGAGCAGTACTTC	CASSPKGGQGGYEQYF
once	TRBJ2-5	TRBD2	TRBV27	TGTGCCAGCAGCTTTAGCGGGGGAACCAAGAGAACCCAGTACTTC	CASSFSGGTKRTQYF
once	TRBJ1-5	TRBD1	TRBV5-6	TGTGCCAGCAGCTTGGACGGACAGGGGTCTCAGCCCCAGCATTTT	CASSLDGQGSQPQHF
NA	TRBJ2-5	TRBD2	TRBV7-6	TGTGCCAGCAGCTTAGGACTAGCGGGGAACCAAGAGACCCGGTACTTC	CASSLGLAGNQETRYF
NA	TRBJ1-2	NA	TRBV25-1	TGTGCCAGCAGTGAATCGCAGGGCTACACCTTC	CASSESQGYTF
few	TRBJ1-5	NA	TRBV6-1	TGTGCCAGCAGTGAAGGGGTGAGGCAGCCCCAGCATTTT	CASSEGVRQPQHF
NA	TRBJ2-2	NA	TRBV7-9	TGTTCCAGCAGCGTCTACTCCGGGAACACCGGGGAGCTGTTTTTT	CSSSVYSGNTGELFF
few	TRBJ2-7	NA	TRBV13	TGTGCCAGCAGCTTCCGGACAGTCGCCCCCTACGAGCAGTACTTC	CASSFRTVAPYEQYF
few	TRBJ2-7	TRBD1	TRBV2	TGTGCCAGCAGTGGCACAGGGGCCGAGGACGAGCAGTACTTC	CASSGTGAEDEQYF
NA	TRBJ1-5	TRBD1	TRBV28	TGTGCCAGCAGTAAGAGGACAGGGGATTCGCAGCCCCAGCATTTT	CASSKRTGDSQPQHF
NA	TRBJ1-1	TRBD1	TRBV9	TGTGCCAGCAGCCTCGGACAGGGGGTGTCTGAAGCTTTCTTT	CASSLGQGVSEAFF
NA	TRBJ1-5	NA	TRBV4-3	TGCGCCAGCAGCCAAGATCCTCCCAGTTTTGGCAATCAGCCCCAGCATTTT	CASSQDPPSFGNQPQHF
NA	TRBJ1-2	TRBD1	TRBV5-6	TGTGCCAGCAGCCCAAGACAGGGACGCGGCTACACCTTC	CASSPRQGRGYTF
NA	TRBJ1-2	TRBD1	TRBV4-3	TGCGCCAGCAGCCAAGGAGGCAGGGGGGCTTATGGCTACACCTTC	CASSQGGRGAYGYTF
once	TRBJ2-7	NA	TRBV19	TGTGCCAGTAGTACAGTCAGGGGGGTCTACGAGCAGTACTTC	CASSTVRGVYEQYF
NA	TRBJ2-7	TRBD2	TRBV7-2	TGTGCCAGCAGACCGACTAGCGGGGGGTCCTACGAGCAGTACTTC	CASRPTSGGSYEQYF
few	TRBJ2-1	TRBD2	TRBV27	TGTGCCAGCAGTTTATCTGCTAGCGGGGGTGGTAACAATGAGCAGTTCTTC	CASSLSASGGGNNEQFF
NA	TRBJ2-6	NA	TRBV18	TGTGCCAGCTCACCCGAGGGGGTAACTGGGGCCAACGTCCTGACTTTC	CASSPEGVTGANVLTF
once	TRBJ2-3	NA	TRBV7-9	TGTTCCAGCAGCCCGTTAGCGGCAGATACGCAGTATTTT	CSSSPLAADTQYF
NA	TRBJ2-7	NA	TRBV6-1	TGTGCCAGCAGTGAAGCTTTCGACAGGTACTACGAGCAGTACTTC	CASSEAFDRYYEQYF
NA	TRBJ2-7	TRBD1	TRBV4-3	TGCGCCAGCAGCCAAGATGGACAGGGTTACGAGCAGTACTTC	CASSQDGQGYEQYF
NA	TRBJ2-7	TRBD2	TRBV7-9	TGTGCCAGCAGCTTAGCCCTCAGCGGGGGGGGGTACGGCGAGCAGTACTTC	CASSLALSGGGYGEQYF
NA	TRBJ1-1	TRBD1	TRBV5-4	TGTGCCAGCAGCATCAAACAGGGGGCTACTGAAGCTTTCTTT	CASSIKQGATEAFF
once	TRBJ1-2	NA	TRBV10-3	TGTGCCATCAGTGAGTCGGGGCAGGGTCGTGGCTACACCTTC	CAISESGQGRGYTF
NA	TRBJ2-7	NA	TRBV13	TGTGCCAGCAGCGCCAGCTCCTACGAGCAGTACTTC	CASSASSYEQYF
NA	TRBJ2-2	TRBD2	TRBV25-1	TGTGCCAGCAGCCAACGGGGGGGTGGCTTTAGGGAGCTGTTTTTT	CASSQRGGGFRELFF
NA	TRBJ1-1	TRBD1	TRBV4-3	TGCGCCAGCAGCCAAGATAGATACGGGACAGGGGGCGCTGAAGCTTTCTTT	CASSQDRYGTGGAEAFF
NA	TRBJ2-5	TRBD1	TRBV9	TGTGCCAGCAGCGTAGATGTCGGGACAGGGGAAGAGACCCAGTACTTC	CASSVDVGTGEETQYF
NA	TRBJ2-7	TRBD2	TRBV5-4	TGTGCCAGCAGCTTGAGTGGCGGGGGAGGTTACGAGCAGTACTTC	CASSLSGGGGYEQYF
NA	TRBJ2-1	NA	TRBV2	TGTGCCAGCAGTGGTCAGGGAAGCTCCTACAATGAGCAGTTCTTC	CASSGQGSSYNEQFF
NA	TRBJ1-2	NA	TRBV2	TGTGCCAGCAGTGAACAGGTGATCAACTATGGCTACACCTTC	CASSEQVINYGYTF
few	TRBJ1-1	NA	TRBV5-1	TGCGCCAGCAGCTCGCAGGGAACGAACACTGAAGCTTTCTTT	CASSSQGTNTEAFF
NA	TRBJ2-7	TRBD1	TRBV27	TGTGCCAGCAGTTTGTTCTCAGGGGGCCTTTACGAGCAGTACTTC	CASSLFSGGLYEQYF
NA	TRBJ2-5	TRBD2	TRBV7-2	TGTGCCAGCAGCTTAGAACAAGCGGGGGGGCCCGGGACCCAGTACTTC	CASSLEQAGGPGTQYF
NA	TRBJ1-2	TRBD1	TRBV7-2	TGTGCCAGCAGCATAGGGACAGGGGATGGCTACACCTTC	CASSIGTGDGYTF
few	TRBJ2-7	NA	TRBV29-1	TGCAGCGTTGAAAATGGTAGGGGAGGCTACGAGCAGTACTTC	CSVENGRGGYEQYF
NA	TRBJ1-5	TRBD1	TRBV9	TGTGCCAGCAGCTTACAGGGGGCCGGCAATCAGCCCCAGCATTTT	CASSLQGAGNQPQHF
NA	TRBJ2-7	NA	TRBV4-3	TGCGCCAGCAGCCAAGATATAAGTTCGAGCGAGCAGTACTTC	CASSQDISSSEQYF
few	TRBJ1-1	NA	TRBV6-5	TGTGCCAGCAGTTACTCCAGGGAAGAGGTCACTGAAGCTTTCTTT	CASSYSREEVTEAFF